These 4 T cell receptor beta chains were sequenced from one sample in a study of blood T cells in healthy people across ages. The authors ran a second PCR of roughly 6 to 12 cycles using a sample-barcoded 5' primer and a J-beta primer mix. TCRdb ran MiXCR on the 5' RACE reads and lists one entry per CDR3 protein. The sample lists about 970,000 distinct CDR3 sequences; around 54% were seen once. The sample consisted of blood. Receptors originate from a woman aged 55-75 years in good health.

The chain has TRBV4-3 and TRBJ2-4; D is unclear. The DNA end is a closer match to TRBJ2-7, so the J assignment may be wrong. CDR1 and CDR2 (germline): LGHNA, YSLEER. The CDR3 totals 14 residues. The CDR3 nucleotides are TGCGCCAGCAGCCAAGGGATGACGACTTTCGAGCAGTACTTC. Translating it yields CASSQGMTTFEQYF.

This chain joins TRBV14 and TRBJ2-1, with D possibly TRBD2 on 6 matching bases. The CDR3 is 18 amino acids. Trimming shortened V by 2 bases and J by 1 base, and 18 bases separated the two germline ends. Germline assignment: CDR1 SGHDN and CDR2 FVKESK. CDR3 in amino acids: CASSQPRGTYDSYNEQFF. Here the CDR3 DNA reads TGTGCCAGCAGCCAACCTCGGGGGACCTATGATTCCTACAATGAGCAGTTCTTC.

The CDR3 DNA sequence: TGCAGTGCTAGACACGGGACTCCCCGCAATGAGCAGTTCTTC. It yields the protein CSARHGTPRNEQFF. The chain recombines TRBV20-1 with TRBJ2-1, with D tentatively TRBD2 (6 bases). This CDR3 has 14 amino acids. V gave up 2 bases and J gave up 6 bases, with 14 bases separating them. Germline CDR1 DFQATT, CDR2 SNEGSKA (reference sequence).

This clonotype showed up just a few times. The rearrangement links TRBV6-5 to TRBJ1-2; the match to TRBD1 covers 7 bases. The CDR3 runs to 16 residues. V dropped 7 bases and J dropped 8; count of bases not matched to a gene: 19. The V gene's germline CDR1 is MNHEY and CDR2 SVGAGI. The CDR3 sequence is CASTRTGHRVLYGYTF. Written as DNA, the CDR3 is TGTGCCAGCACTAGGACAGGTCATCGAGTTTTGTACGGCTACACCTTC.